A selection of T cell receptor beta chains follows, all from one sample in a study of blood T cell repertoires in COVID-19. Libraries were prepared by immunoSEQ multiplex PCR; TCRdb keeps only in-frame clonotypes and omits some of them. The profile shows roughly 59,000 clones, under 85% of them singletons. Sequencing was performed on peripheral blood. The source is a woman aged 50 to 60 with active or convalescent COVID-19. Each CDR3 is given with its conserved first and last residue. D genes are given only for firm matches. Where a row states a size, it is once, few, many or the class of an expanded clone; other rows omit it.

TRBJ1-1	.	TRBV12-3/TRBV12-4	13	.	CASSLRGNTEAFF	TGTGCCAGCAGTTTAAGAGGAAACACTGAAGCTTTCTTT
TRBJ1-1	.	TRBV3-1/TRBV3-2	13	.	CASSQNSYTEAFF	TGTGCCAGCAGCCAAAACTCCTACACTGAAGCTTTCTTT
TRBJ1-1	few	TRBV27	13	TRBD1	CASSRQGVGEAFF	TGTGCCAGCAGTCGACAGGGGGTTGGTGAAGCTTTCTTT
TRBJ1-5	.	TRBV19	13	.	CASSRDFRQPQHF	TGTGCCAGTAGTAGAGACTTCAGGCAGCCCCAGCATTTT
TRBJ2-1	.	TRBV6-5	15	TRBD2	CASSAMGLSNNEQFF	TGTGCCAGCAGCGCAATGGGACTATCGAACAATGAGCAGTTCTTC
TRBJ1-1	.	TRBV25-1	14	.	CASSEWPSGAEAFF	TGTGCCAGCAGTGAATGGCCCAGCGGGGCTGAAGCTTTCTTT
TRBJ2-2	.	TRBV11-2	17	TRBD2	CASSAHWGGGNTGELFF	TGTGCCAGCAGCGCCCACTGGGGCGGGGGTAACACCGGGGAGCTGTTTTTT
TRBJ1-2	.	TRBV20-1	14	.	CSASSGLGSYGYTF	TGCAGTGCTAGTTCGGGGCTCGGGAGCTATGGCTACACCTTC
TRBJ2-1	.	TRBV6-2/TRBV6-3	17	.	CASSYPRGRVIENEQFF	TGTGCCAGCAGTTACCCGCGGGGGCGAGTGATAGAAAATGAGCAGTTCTTC
TRBJ2-3	many	TRBV5-4	15	.	CASSLDRGGADTQYF	TGTGCCAGCAGCTTGGACCGAGGGGGGGCAGATACGCAGTATTTT
TRBJ2-7	.	TRBV5-1	14	.	CASTGGSSFNEQYF	TGCGCCAGCACTGGCGGATCTAGCTTCAACGAGCAGTACTTC
TRBJ2-3	.	TRBV7-9	16	TRBD2	CASSSLLAGPKDTQYF	TGTGCCAGCAGCTCCCTACTAGCGGGCCCTAAGGATACGCAGTATTTT
TRBJ1-1	.	TRBV2	14	TRBD1	CASRAGQALTEAFF	TGTGCCAGCAGAGCGGGACAGGCGCTCACTGAAGCTTTCTTT
TRBJ2-1	.	TRBV9	16	.	CASSVGVHSFNGGQFF	TGTGCCAGCAGCGTAGGAGTCCATTCCTTTAATGGAGGGCAGTTCTTC
TRBJ2-7	.	TRBV20-1	14	TRBD2	CSASKGLAPYEQYF	TGCAGTGCTAGTAAGGGACTAGCCCCCTACGAGCAGTACTTC
TRBJ2-3	few	TRBV4-3	16	TRBD1	CASSLTQTGGGDTQYF	TGCGCCAGCAGCCTCACCCAGACAGGGGGGGGAGATACGCAGTATTTT
TRBJ2-7	.	TRBV7-7	13	.	CASSLREGGEQYF	TGTGCTAGCAGCCTCCGGGAAGGCGGCGAGCAGTACTTC
TRBJ2-5	.	TRBV7-7	15	TRBD2	CASSLAGSSQETQYF	TGTGCTAGCAGCTTAGCGGGCTCGAGCCAAGAGACCCAGTACTTC
TRBJ2-7	.	TRBV5-4	14	.	CASSLDAGPYEQYF	TGTGCCAGCAGCTTGGATGCGGGACCGTACGAGCAGTACTTC
TRBJ1-4	once	TRBV7-8	16	TRBD1	CASSLVGQAINEKLFF	TGTGCCAGCAGCTTAGTCGGACAGGCAATTAATGAAAAACTGTTTTTT
TRBJ2-2	.	TRBV19	14	.	CASSIGGEVGELFF	TGTGCCAGTAGTATAGGAGGGGAGGTCGGGGAGCTGTTTTTT
TRBJ1-6	.	TRBV11-2	13	.	CASSLGGNSPLHF	TGTGCCAGCAGCTTGGGGGGTAACTCACCCCTCCACTTT
TRBJ2-7	.	TRBV18	13	TRBD1	CASSLGQGYEQYF	TGTGCCAGCTCCCTGGGACAGGGCTACGAGCAGTACTTC
TRBJ2-1	.	TRBV5-1	16	TRBD1	CASSPEGAVMAREQFF	TGCGCCAGCAGCCCCGAGGGGGCGGTAATGGCACGGGAGCAGTTCTTC
TRBJ2-1	.	TRBV5-1	18	TRBD2	CASSWAGTSTPIYNEQFF	TGCGCCAGCAGCTGGGCCGGGACTAGTACCCCGATCTACAATGAGCAGTTCTTC
TRBJ2-1	.	TRBV6-2/TRBV6-3	11	.	CASSHGGEQFF	TGTGCCAGCAGCCACGGGGGTGAGCAGTTCTTC
TRBJ1-2	.	TRBV6-2/TRBV6-3	16	.	CASSDPVGGLNYGYTF	TGTGCCAGCAGTGACCCCGTCGGGGGGCTCAACTATGGCTACACCTTC
TRBJ1-1	few	TRBV7-9	14	TRBD1	CASSRGTGNTEAFF	TGTGCCAGCAGCAGGGGGACAGGGAACACTGAAGCTTTCTTT
TRBJ1-2	.	TRBV24-1	15	TRBD1	CATSRSQGANYGYTF	TGTGCCACCAGTCGGTCGCAGGGGGCCAACTATGGCTACACCTTC
TRBJ1-5	.	TRBV6-5	15	TRBD1	CASRVTGLGNQPQHF	TGTGCCAGCAGGGTGACAGGGTTGGGGAATCAGCCCCAGCATTTT
TRBJ1-2	.	TRBV5-4	13	.	CASSFRGAGGYTF	TGTGCCAGCAGCTTTCGGGGGGCGGGTGGCTACACCTTC
TRBJ1-6	.	TRBV3-1/TRBV3-2	15	.	CASSQGQGQNSPLHF	TGTGCCAGCAGCCAAGGGCAGGGGCAGAATTCACCCCTCCACTTT
TRBJ1-1	.	TRBV27	14	.	CASSLSQGITEAFF	TGTGCCAGCAGTTTATCGCAGGGCATCACTGAAGCTTTCTTT
TRBJ1-1	few	TRBV30	11	.	CAWSWANEAFF	TGTGCCTGGAGTTGGGCCAATGAAGCTTTCTTT
TRBJ2-7	.	TRBV6-4	15	TRBD2	CASILGLAVSYEQYF	TGTGCCAGCATTCTTGGACTAGCGGTGTCCTACGAGCAGTACTTC
TRBJ1-2	.	TRBV5-1	15	.	CASSLEVGGTGGYTF	TGCGCCAGCAGCTTGGAGGTTGGCGGAACGGGAGGCTACACCTTC
TRBJ2-7	.	TRBV9	13	.	CASSPFASTEQYF	TGTGCCAGCAGCCCATTCGCCTCTACCGAGCAGTACTTC
TRBJ2-7	.	TRBV5-4	15	TRBD2	CASSLDLAGVGEQYF	TGTGCCAGCAGCTTGGATCTAGCGGGAGTAGGAGAGCAGTACTTC
TRBJ2-5	.	TRBV7-6	16	TRBD2	CASSLGLAGTGETQYF	TGTGCCAGCAGCTTAGGTTTAGCGGGAACCGGAGAGACCCAGTACTTC
TRBJ2-7	.	TRBV2	14	TRBD2	CASSGGLAGGRQYF	TGTGCCAGCAGTGGGGGACTAGCGGGAGGTCGGCAGTACTTC
TRBJ2-3	medium-sized	TRBV27	14	TRBD1	CATCDRGPMDTQYF	TGTGCCACCTGCGACAGGGGGCCTATGGATACGCAGTATTTT
TRBJ2-3	.	TRBV7-3	15	TRBD1	CASSLTGTVTDTQYF	TGTGCCAGCAGCTTAACGGGGACAGTCACAGATACGCAGTATTTT
TRBJ1-2	few	TRBV11-2	13	TRBD1	CASSLNRGYGYTF	TGTGCCAGCAGCTTGAACAGGGGCTATGGCTACACCTTC
TRBJ1-1	.	TRBV11-2	15	TRBD1	CASSWAGTGDAEAFF	TGTGCCAGCAGCTGGGCCGGGACAGGGGACGCTGAAGCTTTCTTT
TRBJ2-2	.	TRBV7-2	14	TRBD2	CASGGGRGTGELFF	TGTGCCAGCGGTGGCGGGAGAGGGACCGGGGAGCTGTTTTTT
TRBJ2-1	.	TRBV24-1	15	TRBD2	CATTSGSGRAGEQFF	TGTGCCACCACCTCGGGAAGCGGGAGGGCCGGTGAGCAGTTCTTC
TRBJ2-1	.	TRBV28	14	TRBD2	CASLREIPYNEQFF	TGTGCCAGTTTGCGGGAGATCCCCTACAATGAGCAGTTCTTC
TRBJ1-5	.	TRBV19	17	.	CASSAEQGWIGNQPQHF	TGTGCCAGTAGTGCCGAACAGGGATGGATTGGCAATCAGCCCCAGCATTTT
TRBJ2-6	.	TRBV19	16	.	CASTTSLQGGANVLTF	TGTGCCAGTACCACTAGCCTTCAGGGAGGGGCCAACGTCCTGACTTTC
TRBJ2-1	.	TRBV10-3	13	TRBD2	CAIREGPVYEQFF	TGTGCCATCCGGGAGGGCCCAGTGTATGAGCAGTTCTTC
TRBJ2-7	.	TRBV6-2/TRBV6-3	13	.	CASSYDYRREQYF	TGTGCCAGCAGTTACGACTATCGCCGCGAGCAGTACTTC